These T cell receptor beta chains were read from a single sample in a study of identical twins. In TCRdb, the 5' RACE reads were re-called with MiXCR into one record per CDR3 protein. The sample has 450,000 or so distinct CDR3 sequences, less than 20% seen once. Specimen: naive T cells sorted from blood. These receptors were obtained from a man over 45 in good health. CDR3s include the opening cysteine and the closing phenylalanine or tryptophan. Each record gives: CDR3 length, V gene, clone size, J gene, D gene, CDR3 protein, CDR3 DNA. A D gene is named only where the DNA matches it firmly. Size values are once, few and many counts, or a class for expanded clones, and some rows have none.

length: 14; V: TRBV5-1; size: many; J: TRBJ2-3; D: .; CDR3: CASRKIEVTDTQYF; DNA: TGCGCCAGCAGGAAAATAGAGGTCACAGATACGCAGTATTTT
length: 16; V: TRBV5-1; size: many; J: TRBJ2-1; D: .; CDR3: CASSRLPKGEYNEQFF; DNA: TGCGCCAGCAGCCGACTCCCGAAGGGAGAGTACAATGAGCAGTTCTTC
length: 17; V: TRBV5-1; size: many; J: TRBJ2-7; D: TRBD1; CDR3: CASSLLTPGQGSYEQYF; DNA: TGCGCCAGCAGCTTGTTGACACCGGGACAGGGGTCCTACGAGCAGTACTTC
length: 16; V: TRBV11-2; size: .; J: TRBJ2-5; D: .; CDR3: CASSHPGGDRVETQYF; DNA: TGTGCCAGCAGCCACCCGGGGGGGGACAGGGTAGAGACCCAGTACTTC
length: 17; V: TRBV6-5; size: many; J: TRBJ1-6; D: TRBD1; CDR3: CASSHFGQGAYNSPLHF; DNA: TGTGCCAGCAGTCACTTCGGACAGGGAGCCTATAATTCACCCCTCCACTTT
length: 13; V: TRBV30; size: .; J: TRBJ2-5; D: .; CDR3: CAWRPEGQETQYF; DNA: TGTGCCTGGAGGCCTGAGGGCCAAGAGACCCAGTACTTC
length: 16; V: TRBV20-1; size: .; J: TRBJ2-5; D: .; CDR3: CSASNIAEGGQETQYF; DNA: TGCAGTGCTAGCAACATAGCGGAGGGGGGCCAAGAGACCCAGTACTTC
length: 14; V: TRBV7-6; size: few; J: TRBJ2-2; D: .; CDR3: CASSRTPGNGELFF; DNA: TGTGCCAGCAGCCGGACCCCAGGCAACGGGGAGCTGTTTTTT
length: 13; V: TRBV29-1; size: few; J: TRBJ2-1; D: .; CDR3: CSVAAVRGNEQFF; DNA: TGCAGCGTTGCAGCGGTCCGCGGGAATGAGCAGTTCTTC
length: 13; V: TRBV27; size: few; J: TRBJ2-1; D: .; CDR3: CASTGVWDNEQFF; DNA: TGTGCCAGCACGGGGGTATGGGACAATGAGCAGTTCTTC
length: 14; V: TRBV6-5; size: .; J: TRBJ2-3; D: .; CDR3: CASRLQETTDTQYF; DNA: TGTGCCAGCCGTTTGCAGGAGACCACAGATACGCAGTATTTT
length: 13; V: TRBV4-1; size: .; J: TRBJ2-3; D: .; CDR3: CASSRAEVDTQYF; DNA: TGCGCCAGCAGCCGCGCAGAAGTAGATACGCAGTATTTT
length: 13; V: TRBV5-1; size: few; J: TRBJ1-4; D: .; CDR3: CASSLGTDEKLFF; DNA: TGCGCCAGCAGCTTGGGGACGGACGAAAAACTGTTTTTT
length: 16; V: TRBV7-2; size: .; J: TRBJ2-1; D: TRBD2; CDR3: CASSLVSGSSYNEQFF; DNA: TGTGCCAGCAGCTTAGTTAGCGGGAGCTCCTACAATGAGCAGTTCTTC
length: 12; V: TRBV6-5; size: .; J: TRBJ2-7; D: .; CDR3: CASRDGTYEQYF; DNA: TGTGCCAGCCGGGACGGAACCTACGAGCAGTACTTC
length: 14; V: TRBV5-1; size: few; J: TRBJ1-2; D: TRBD1; CDR3: CASSLGTGVDGYTF; DNA: TGCGCCAGCAGCTTGGGTACAGGGGTCGATGGCTACACCTTC
length: 14; V: TRBV12-3/TRBV12-4; size: few; J: TRBJ2-7; D: TRBD1; CDR3: CASSEGQGIYEQYF; DNA: TGTGCCAGCAGCGAGGGACAGGGAATCTACGAGCAGTACTTC
length: 14; V: TRBV29-1; size: .; J: TRBJ2-3; D: .; CDR3: CSGDRRAGTDTQYF; DNA: TGCAGCGGGGATCGGAGGGCCGGCACAGATACGCAGTATTTT
length: 13; V: TRBV7-9; size: .; J: TRBJ2-2; D: .; CDR3: CASTRPKTGELFF; DNA: TGTGCCAGCACAAGACCGAAAACCGGGGAGCTGTTTTTT
length: 18; V: TRBV7-8; size: few; J: TRBJ2-4; D: TRBD1; CDR3: CASSGRRDRGHGKNIQYF; DNA: TGTGCCAGCAGCGGGCGCCGGGACAGGGGGCACGGCAAAAACATTCAGTACTTC
length: 16; V: TRBV7-2; size: .; J: TRBJ2-3; D: TRBD2; CDR3: CASSSTPGLAGVTQYF; DNA: TGTGCCAGCAGCTCAACCCCGGGACTAGCGGGAGTTACGCAGTATTTT
length: 13; V: TRBV6-2/TRBV6-3; size: many; J: TRBJ1-1; D: .; CDR3: CASSTDTNTEAFF; DNA: TGTGCCAGCAGTACCGACACAAACACTGAAGCTTTCTTT
length: 15; V: TRBV9; size: .; J: TRBJ1-1; D: .; CDR3: CASSVAAGANTEAFF; DNA: TGTGCCAGCAGCGTAGCGGCAGGCGCGAACACTGAAGCTTTCTTT
length: 13; V: TRBV4-3; size: .; J: TRBJ2-4; D: .; CDR3: CASSQDRANIQYF; DNA: TGCGCCAGCAGCCAAGACCGGGCGAACATTCAGTACTTC
length: 15; V: TRBV18; size: few; J: TRBJ2-7; D: .; CDR3: CASSRGGERSYEQYF; DNA: TGTGCCAGCTCACGAGGGGGGGAGAGGTCCTACGAGCAGTACTTC
length: 13; V: TRBV6-2/TRBV6-3; size: .; J: TRBJ2-1; D: .; CDR3: CASSRDSQDEQFF; DNA: TGTGCCAGCAGTCGGGACTCCCAGGATGAGCAGTTCTTC
length: 14; V: TRBV4-3; size: many; J: TRBJ1-6; D: .; CDR3: CASSQDLFGSPLHF; DNA: TGCGCCAGCAGCCAAGATTTATTCGGTTCACCCCTCCACTTT
length: 16; V: TRBV7-9; size: many; J: TRBJ2-3; D: TRBD2; CDR3: CASSTGLAGSTDTQYF; DNA: TGTGCCAGCAGCACCGGACTAGCGGGGAGCACAGATACGCAGTATTTT
length: 13; V: TRBV27; size: few; J: TRBJ2-4; D: TRBD1; CDR3: CASSQLRQGRVYF; DNA: TGTGCCAGCAGCCAGCTACGACAGGGCAGGGTATACTTC
length: 16; V: TRBV30; size: few; J: TRBJ1-6; D: .; CDR3: CAWSKAWAGRNSPLHF; DNA: TGTGCCTGGAGTAAAGCCTGGGCAGGCCGGAATTCACCCCTCCACTTT
length: 14; V: TRBV6-2/TRBV6-3; size: few; J: TRBJ2-7; D: .; CDR3: CASRHLWTDYEQYF; DNA: TGTGCCAGCAGACACCTATGGACAGACTACGAGCAGTACTTC
length: 16; V: TRBV5-4; size: .; J: TRBJ1-4; D: .; CDR3: CASSLEMTGRREKLFF; DNA: TGTGCCAGCAGCTTGGAGATGACAGGCCGGAGGGAAAAACTGTTTTTT
length: 14; V: TRBV28; size: few; J: TRBJ1-2; D: TRBD1; CDR3: CASSRQGISYGYTF; DNA: TGTGCCAGCAGTAGACAGGGCATCTCCTACGGCTACACCTTC
length: 14; V: TRBV10-3; size: .; J: TRBJ2-5; D: TRBD1; CDR3: CAISEGQGLETQYF; DNA: TGTGCCATCAGTGAGGGACAGGGTCTAGAGACCCAGTACTTC
length: 15; V: TRBV12-3/TRBV12-4; size: .; J: TRBJ2-7; D: TRBD1; CDR3: CASTPSGTGSYEQYF; DNA: TGTGCCAGCACCCCCTCCGGGACAGGGTCCTACGAGCAGTACTTC
length: 12; V: TRBV6-2/TRBV6-3; size: many; J: TRBJ2-2; D: .; CDR3: CASSYYTGELFF; DNA: TGTGCCAGCAGTTACTACACCGGGGAGCTGTTTTTT
length: 14; V: TRBV5-1; size: many; J: TRBJ1-1; D: .; CDR3: CASRRTGMNTEAFF; DNA: TGCGCCAGCAGGAGGACGGGGATGAACACTGAAGCTTTCTTT
length: 12; V: TRBV10-3; size: .; J: TRBJ2-7; D: .; CDR3: CAIGAREYEQYF; DNA: TGTGCCATCGGGGCGAGGGAATACGAGCAGTACTTC
length: 14; V: TRBV15; size: .; J: TRBJ2-5; D: .; CDR3: CATSREGRSETQYF; DNA: TGTGCCACCAGCAGGGAAGGGAGAAGCGAGACCCAGTACTTC
length: 15; V: TRBV7-9; size: few; J: TRBJ1-4; D: .; CDR3: CASSDYGTANEKLFF; DNA: TGTGCCAGCAGCGACTACGGGACTGCGAATGAAAAACTGTTTTTT
length: 15; V: TRBV15; size: few; J: TRBJ2-1; D: TRBD1; CDR3: CATSRGDRAYNEQFF; DNA: TGTGCCACCAGCAGGGGGGACAGAGCCTACAATGAGCAGTTCTTC
length: 12; V: TRBV28; size: few; J: TRBJ2-1; D: TRBD2; CDR3: CASRTSGREQFF; DNA: TGTGCCAGCAGGACTAGCGGGCGTGAGCAGTTCTTC
length: 17; V: TRBV6-5; size: many; J: TRBJ2-1; D: TRBD2; CDR3: CASSLRRTSGRVDEQFF; DNA: TGTGCCAGCAGTCTACGACGGACTAGCGGGAGGGTGGATGAGCAGTTCTTC
length: 17; V: TRBV4-2; size: few; J: TRBJ2-6; D: .; CDR3: CASSQEQGDSGANVLTF; DNA: TGTGCCAGCAGCCAAGAACAGGGAGACTCTGGGGCCAACGTCCTGACTTTC
length: 13; V: TRBV7-9; size: .; J: TRBJ1-1; D: .; CDR3: CASSTAGGTEAFF; DNA: TGTGCCAGCAGCACGGCAGGCGGCACTGAAGCTTTCTTT
length: 13; V: TRBV5-1; size: few; J: TRBJ2-5; D: .; CDR3: CASSAPPGGTQYF; DNA: TGCGCCAGCAGCGCGCCCCCCGGGGGGACCCAGTACTTC
length: 15; V: TRBV7-9; size: .; J: TRBJ2-1; D: TRBD2; CDR3: CASSLGVAGKNEQFF; DNA: TGTGCCAGCAGCTTAGGGGTAGCGGGGAAAAATGAGCAGTTCTTC